Shown below are 2 T cell receptor beta chains from a single sample sequenced in a study of Ad26.COV2.S vaccination and SARS-CoV-2 variants. Described treatment: roughly 20 received Ad26.COV2.S at low or high dose, single or two shots; roughly five received placebo; per-sample allocation not given. Collection of samples fell on day 63 after the first vaccine or placebo injection. Generated by immunoSEQ multiplex PCR, the TCRdb table keeps only in-frame clones and is missing some. The table has 440,000 or so clones, about nine tenths seen once. The material sequenced was peripheral blood, taken in a trial of Ad26.COV2.S vaccine versus placebo. Every receptor here comes from a person aged 18-65 years who received the Ad26.COV2.S COVID-19 vaccine or a placebo.

The chain combines TRBV20-1 with TRBJ2-7; D may be TRBD2 (6 bases). Germline assignment: CDR1 DFQATT and CDR2 SNEGSKA (reference sequence). The CDR3 contains 11 residues. In DNA, the CDR3 is TGCAGCAAAACTGGTCGGGGGGAGCAGTACTTC. It translates to CSKTGRGEQYF.

The chain couples TRBV19 to TRBJ2-7; no reliable D call. The length of the CDR3 is 13 residues. V was clipped by 6 bases and J by 2 bases, with 11 bases between them. Germline V lookup: CDR1 LNHDA, CDR2 SQIVND (reference sequence). For the CDR3, the DNA is TGTGCCAGTAGCGCGGCAGGACCCTACGAGCAGTACTTC. This encodes CASSAAGPYEQYF. The complete variable domain, with remaining parts taken from reference TRBV19 and TRBJ2-7, reads DGGITQSPKYLFRKEGQNVTLSCEQNLNHDAMYWYRQDPGQGLRLIYYSQIVNDFQKGDIAEGYSVSREKKESFPLTVTSAQKNPTAFYLCASSAAGPYEQYFGPGTRLTVT.